The 14 T cell receptor beta chains reported below all come from one sample, sequenced in a study of blood T cells in healthy people across ages. The use of a sample-barcoded 5' primer and a J-beta primer mix characterized a second PCR of 7 to 11 cycles. A single record per CDR3 protein comes from TCRdb applying MiXCR to the 5' RACE reads. The table includes approximately 1.5 million distinct CDR3 sequences, 34% detected once. Sequencing was done on a sample of blood. The receptors here all came from a woman in her thirties in good health.

This chain uses TRBV20-1 with TRBJ1-2, with TRBD1 matching 7 bases. The CDR3 length is 12 residues. The V gene end was trimmed by 3 bases and the J gene end by 8 bases; junction bases not matched to a gene: 6. Germline lookup yields CDR1 DFQATT and CDR2 SNEGSKA (reference sequence). The CDR3 protein is CSASDDRAGYTF. CDR3 DNA sequence: TGCAGTGCTAGTGACGACAGGGCCGGCTACACCTTC.

The chain couples TRBV12-3 or TRBV12-4 to TRBJ1-6, with 7 positions matching TRBD1. This CDR3 has 15 residues. After removal of 3 bases from V and 7 bases from J, the junction contained 6 bases not matched to a gene. The CDR3 region is CASSFRGQSNSPLHF. The CDR3 region has the DNA TGTGCCAGCAGTTTCCGGGGACAGAGCAATTCACCCCTCCACTTT.

The V gene is TRBV27, the J gene TRBJ1-2, with TRBD1 matching over 7 bases. With 5 bases clipped from V and 8 bases from J, the junction kept 14 bases outside the gene matches. CDR1 is MNHEY and CDR2 is SMNVEV in the germline V gene (reference sequence). The CDR3 sequence is 15 residues long. Here the CDR3 reads CASSPQFLGDSGYTF. The CDR3 bases are TGTGCCAGCAGTCCCCAGTTCCTGGGGGACAGCGGCTACACCTTC.

This chain uses TRBV9 with TRBJ2-3; D perhaps matches TRBD1 (6 bases). This CDR3 spans 16 amino acids. V was shortened by 4 bases and J by 1 base, with 16 bases between the two germline ends. Germline V gives CDR1 SGDLS, CDR2 YYNGEE. Written as DNA, the CDR3 is TGTGCCAGCAGCACAAACCCGGGACATCGCACAGATACGCAGTATTTT. It translates to CASSTNPGHRTDTQYF.

The V and J genes are TRBV4-2 and TRBJ1-2; 7 nucleotides align to TRBD1. Germline trimming cut 1 base from V and 4 bases from J; bases unmatched to any gene: 6. The CDR3 sequence is 15 residues long. Germline V gives CDR1 LGHNA, CDR2 YNFKEQ. CDR3 in amino acids: CASSQAFGQVYGYTF. CDR3 bases: TGTGCCAGCAGCCAAGCTTTTGGACAGGTCTATGGCTACACCTTC.

The chain combines TRBV5-1 with TRBJ2-5; D is perhaps TRBD1 or TRBD2 (5 bases each). Per germline, CDR1 SGHRS and CDR2 YFSETQ. Trimming cost V 6 bases and J 3 bases, with 18 bases left between them. CDR3 length equals 15 residues. The CDR3 protein is CASKTGGAFKETQYF. The CDR3 coding sequence is TGCGCCAGCAAAACAGGAGGCGCGTTCAAAGAGACCCAGTACTTC.

This clonotype was seen repeatedly, ten times or more. The chain employs TRBV15 and TRBJ2-5; D is possibly TRBD1 or TRBD2 (5 bases each). V was trimmed by 0 bases and J by 5 bases, leaving 19 bases between them. Germline CDR1 reads LNHNV; CDR2 reads YYDKDF (reference sequence). The CDR3 has 17 amino acids. DNA of the CDR3: TGTGCCACCAGCAGAGATTATCGGGGCCGAGCCAGGGAGACCCAGTACTTC. Translating gives CATSRDYRGRARETQYF. Using reference TRBV15 and TRBJ2-5 for the parts outside the CDR3, the full variable domain is DAMVIQNPRYQVTQFGKPVTLSCSQTLNHNVMYWYQQKSSQAPKLLFHYYDKDFNNEADTPDNFQSRRPNTSFCFLDIRSPGLGDTAMYLCATSRDYRGRARETQYFGPGTRLLVL.

A few counts support this clonotype. This sequence joins TRBV12-3 or TRBV12-4 and TRBJ1-4; no definite D call. V lost 3 bases and J lost 8, with 10 bases in between. CDR3 size: 13 residues. The CDR3 spells CASSLSSREKLFF. In DNA, the CDR3 is TGTGCCAGCAGTTTGTCCTCAAGGGAAAAACTGTTTTTT.

This clonotype was counted between two and nine times. The chain couples TRBV2 to TRBJ2-7, with 7 bases fitting TRBD1. The V segment lost 8 bases and the J segment 0 bases; nucleotides outside the gene matches: 7. CDR3 size: 14 residues. Germline loops: CDR1 SNHLY, CDR2 FYNNEI. CDR3 residues: CASLDRIDSYEQYF. CDR3 in DNA: TGTGCCAGCTTGGACAGGATTGACTCCTACGAGCAGTACTTC.

A note on this clonotype: At one end, the junction sequence differs from germline, possibly due to a read error. The J gene is TRBJ1-1, the V gene TRBV12-3 or TRBV12-4, with 7 bases that match TRBD1. The CDR3 has 15 residues. This CDR3 reads CTSSSLGQMNTEAFF. CDR3 bases: TGTACCAGCAGTTCACTGGGACAGATGAACACTGAAGCTTTCTTT.

V gene TRBV20-1 combines with J gene TRBJ2-3; 9 positions match TRBD2. The CDR3 is 16 amino acids. CDR1 DFQATT and CDR2 SNEGSKA come from the germline V gene (reference sequence). The trim removed 1 base at V and 3 bases at J, leaving 8 bases unmatched. CDR3 loop: CSARVGVAGVTDTQYF. Written as DNA, the CDR3 is TGCAGTGCTAGAGTTGGGGTAGCGGGAGTTACAGATACGCAGTATTTT.

V and J are TRBV24-1 and TRBJ2-5; 11 bases line up with TRBD2. Per the germline V gene, CDR1 is KGHDR and CDR2 is SFDVKD. Losses at the gene ends were 9 bases for V and 3 bases for J; bases not matched to a gene: 8. This CDR3 is 15 amino acids long. The CDR3 here is CATAGTSGNEETQYF. CDR3 bases: TGTGCCACCGCCGGGACTAGCGGAAACGAAGAGACCCAGTACTTC.

This clonotype was counted between two and nine times. V gene TRBV20-1 combines with J gene TRBJ1-1, with D unclear. The CDR3 is made up of 11 amino acids. Trimming pared 6 bases from V and 1 base from J, leaving 6 bases between. Germline CDR1 is DFQATT and CDR2 is SNEGSKA (reference sequence). This CDR3 reads CSAQKNTEAFF. The CDR3 coding sequence is TGCAGTGCACAGAAGAACACTGAAGCTTTCTTT.

This chain joins TRBV4-1 and TRBJ2-2; D unclear. This CDR3 comprises 15 residues. Germline assignment: CDR1 MGHRA and CDR2 YSYEKL. V lost 5 bases and J lost 0, with 10 bases in between. CDR3 amino acids: CASSVRAPNTGELFF. CDR3 nucleotide sequence: TGCGCCAGCAGCGTTCGGGCGCCGAACACCGGGGAGCTGTTTTTT.